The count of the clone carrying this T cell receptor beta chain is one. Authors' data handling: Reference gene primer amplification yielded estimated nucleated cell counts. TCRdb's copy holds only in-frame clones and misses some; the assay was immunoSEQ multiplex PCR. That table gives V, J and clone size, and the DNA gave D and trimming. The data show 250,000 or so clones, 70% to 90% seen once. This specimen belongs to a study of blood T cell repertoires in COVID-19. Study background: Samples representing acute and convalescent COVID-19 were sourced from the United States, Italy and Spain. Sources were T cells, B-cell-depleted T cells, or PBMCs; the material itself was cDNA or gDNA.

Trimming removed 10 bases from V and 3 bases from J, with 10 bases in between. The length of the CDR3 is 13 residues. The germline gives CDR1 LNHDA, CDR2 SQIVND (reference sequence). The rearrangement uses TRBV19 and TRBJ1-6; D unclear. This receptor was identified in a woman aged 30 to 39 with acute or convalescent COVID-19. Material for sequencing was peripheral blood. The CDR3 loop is CATGLNYNSPLHF. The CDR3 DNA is TGTGCCACTGGACTGAACTATAATTCACCCCTCCACTTT.